These 27 T cell receptor beta chains share one sample of origin, sequenced in a study of blood T cell repertoires in COVID-19. Some clones are missing from TCRdb's copy, which holds only in-frame ones; the method was immunoSEQ multiplex PCR. This sample yields around 200,000 clones, of which 75% to 90% are seen a single time; about 4% belongs to the top ten. The sequencing input was PBMCs or T cells enriched from blood (not recorded which). The receptor source for this set is a woman in her 40s with acute COVID-19.

J is TRBJ2-7 and V is TRBV10-3; TRBD1 might be the D (6 bases). Trimming stripped 5 bases from V and 1 base from J, with 9 bases between. Germline V gene data show CDR1 as ENHRY and CDR2 as SYGVKD. The CDR3 has 13 amino acids. The CDR3 loop is CAISRDISYEQYF. For the CDR3, the DNA is TGTGCCATCAGTAGGGACATATCCTACGAGCAGTACTTC.

This chain connects TRBV13 to TRBJ2-7; TRBD2 might be the D (6 bases). Trimming cost V 0 bases and J 1 base, with 10 bases left between them. The CDR3 is 15 amino acids. Per germline, CDR1 PRHDT and CDR2 FYEKMQ (reference sequence). The CDR3 spells CASSLGLRGSYEQYF. As DNA, the CDR3 is TGTGCCAGCAGCTTAGGCCTGCGGGGATCCTACGAGCAGTACTTC.

The CDR3 DNA reads TGTGCCAGCAGCTATGTACAGGGGACCCTTATGAACACTGAAGCTTTCTTT. This gives the protein CASSYVQGTLMNTEAFF. J is TRBJ1-1 and V is TRBV7-9; 7 positions agree with TRBD1. J was trimmed by 0 bases and V by 4 bases; bases with no gene match: 11. Germline V gene data show CDR1 as SEHNR and CDR2 as FQNEAQ (reference sequence). The CDR3 is 17 residues long. Full variable domain (remainder filled in from reference TRBV7-9 and TRBJ1-1): DTGVSQNPRHKITKRGQNVTFRCDPISEHNRLYWYRQTLGQGPEFLTYFQNEAQLEKSRLLSDRFSAERPKGSFSTLEIQRTEQGDSAMYLCASSYVQGTLMNTEAFFGQGTRLTVV.

This chain uses TRBV28 with TRBJ1-5, with TRBD1 matching 7 bases. Germline trimming cut 7 bases from V and 1 base from J; bases unmatched to any gene: 4. Per the germline V gene, CDR1 is MDHEN and CDR2 is SYDVKM. The CDR3 has 14 residues. Written as DNA, the CDR3 is TGTGCCAGCACCTTGACAGGGAGCAATCAGCCCCAGCATTTT. As protein: CASTLTGSNQPQHF.

In this sample, this clone turned up once. The chain uses TRBV14 and TRBJ1-3; tentative D call: TRBD1 (5 bases). V dropped 4 bases and J dropped 4 bases, with 20 bases sitting between them. The CDR3 covers 17 residues. Germline assignment: CDR1 SGHDN and CDR2 FVKESK. The CDR3, as DNA: TGTGCCAGCAGCCCGTATCTTGGGGCAGCAATCGGAAACACCATATATTTT. Translating it yields CASSPYLGAAIGNTIYF.

The V gene is TRBV3-1 (or the pseudogene TRBV3-2), the J gene TRBJ1-2; D unclear. Between the trimmed V and J ends, which lost 4 bases and 4 bases, there was a span of 7 bases. CDR1 and CDR2 (germline): LGHDT, YNNKEL (reference sequence). This CDR3 comprises 12 residues. The CDR3 protein is CASSLEAYGYTF. In DNA form, the CDR3 reads TGTGCCAGCAGCCTAGAGGCCTATGGCTACACCTTC.

The rearrangement joins TRBV7-3 to TRBJ1-3; D is undetermined. Trimming removed 6 bases at V and 2 bases at J, with 14 bases between. The CDR3 spans 15 residues. The germline gives CDR1 SGHTA, CDR2 FQGTGA. The CDR3 protein is CASRPEAFPGNTIYF. The DNA for the CDR3 is TGTGCCAGCAGGCCTGAAGCGTTCCCTGGAAACACCATATATTTT.

This clone has only one observation. The chain couples TRBV5-1 to TRBJ1-4; D is unclear. The CDR3 loop spans 13 amino acids. V lost 7 bases and J 4 bases, leaving 11 bases between the germline ends. Germline V lookup: CDR1 SGHRS, CDR2 YFSETQ. This CDR3 is CASAGGDNEKLFF. In DNA, the CDR3 is TGCGCCAGCGCGGGTGGGGATAATGAAAAACTGTTTTTT. The full variable domain, its missing parts supplied by reference TRBV5-1 and TRBJ1-4, is KAGVTQTPRYLIKTRGQQVTLSCSPISGHRSVSWYQQTPGQGLQFLFEYFSETQRNKGNFPGRFSGRQFSNSRSEMNVSTLELGDSALYLCASAGGDNEKLFFGSGTQLSVL.

The chain couples TRBV29-1 to TRBJ2-3; 9 bases match TRBD1. V was pared by 7 bases and J by 4 bases, with 9 bases of the junction left unmatched. The V gene's germline CDR1 is SQVTM and CDR2 ANQGSEA. The CDR3 runs to 14 residues. The CDR3 DNA reads TGCAGCGCCGGACAGGGGAGCTCTCCAGATACGCAGTATTTT. Translated, it gives CSAGQGSSPDTQYF.

V and J are TRBV5-8 and TRBJ2-2; the D is unclear. Per the germline V gene, CDR1 is SGHTS and CDR2 is YDEGEE. Trimming stripped 6 bases from V and 4 bases from J, with 22 bases between. The CDR3 spans 17 residues. As DNA, the CDR3 is TGTGCCAGCAACAGTCGGTCAGGTGTATCGGCCACCGGGGAGCTGTTTTTT. Translation gives CASNSRSGVSATGELFF.

The V call is TRBV18, the J call TRBJ1-1; 9 nucleotides match TRBD1. Per germline, CDR1 KGHSH and CDR2 LQKENI. The V and J ends lost 5 bases and 0 bases, in that order; junction bases with no gene match: 4. The CDR3 runs to 15 residues. This chain's CDR3 is CASSSRQGVNTEAFF. The CDR3 DNA reads as TGTGCCAGCTCATCCCGACAGGGGGTGAACACTGAAGCTTTCTTT.

The chain recombines TRBV19 with TRBJ1-1; TRBD1 might be the D (6 bases). Trimming took 5 bases from V and 4 from J, leaving 11 bases between them. The CDR3 extends over 13 amino acids. From germline, CDR1 is LNHDA and CDR2 SQIVND (reference sequence). CDR3 protein: CASSFQDSTEAFF. The DNA for the CDR3 is TGTGCCAGTAGTTTCCAGGACAGCACTGAAGCTTTCTTT.

V and J are TRBV9 and TRBJ1-2; 9 bases are shared with TRBD1. The CDR3 covers 16 residues. CDR1 is SGDLS, CDR2 YYNGEE, per germline. V lost 3 bases, J lost 8 bases, and 14 bases stayed unmatched. The CDR3 DNA reads as TGTGCCAGCAGCGCAGGGGGAGGACAGGGGTTTCGCGGCTACACCTTC. Residues: CASSAGGGQGFRGYTF. The full variable domain, its missing parts supplied by reference TRBV9 and TRBJ1-2, is DSGVTQTPKHLITATGQRVTLRCSPRSGDLSVYWYQQSLDQGLQFLIQYYNGEERAKGNILERFSAQQFPDLHSELNLSSLELGDSALYFCASSAGGGQGFRGYTFGSGTRLTVV.

This sequence joins TRBV7-3 and TRBJ2-3; D unresolved. The germline V gene has CDR1 SGHTA and CDR2 FQGTGA. V was cut by 1 base and J by 3 bases, with 5 bases left in between. The CDR3 consists of 13 residues. The CDR3 loop reads CASSLISTDTQYF. CDR3 DNA sequence: TGTGCCAGCAGCTTAATATCTACAGATACGCAGTATTTT.

The chain employs TRBV4-3 and TRBJ2-7, with 9 bases identical to TRBD2. Germline CDR1 is LGHNA and CDR2 is YSLEER. The CDR3 extends over 18 amino acids. The junction had 9 bases not matched to a gene; V was cut back by 0 bases and J by 0 bases. The DNA for the CDR3 is TGCGCCAGCAGCCAAGATACGATCAGCGGGGGGTACTCCTACGAGCAGTACTTC. It codes for CASSQDTISGGYSYEQYF.

This clone was counted between two and nine times. The gene calls are TRBV2 and TRBJ1-1; D gene ambiguous. There are 13 residues in the CDR3. From germline, CDR1 is SNHLY and CDR2 FYNNEI. The V and J ends lost 6 bases and 0 bases respectively, with 8 bases between them. DNA of the CDR3: TGTGCCAGCAGCGATAGATTGAACACTGAAGCTTTCTTT. Amino acid sequence: CASSDRLNTEAFF.

This chain joins TRBV19 and TRBJ1-2; tentatively, D is TRBD1 (5 bases). Germline-derived CDR1 and CDR2 are LNHDA and SQIVND (reference sequence). Trimming cost V 1 base and J 6 bases, with 21 bases left between them. This CDR3 has 17 amino acids. For the CDR3, the DNA is TGTGCCAGTAGTATAGTAGCCGGGGGATCCCCAAGAGATGGCTACACCTTC. Its protein is CASSIVAGGSPRDGYTF. The full variable domain, completed using reference TRBV19 and TRBJ1-2, is DGGITQSPKYLFRKEGQNVTLSCEQNLNHDAMYWYRQDPGQGLRLIYYSQIVNDFQKGDIAEGYSVSREKKESFPLTVTSAQKNPTAFYLCASSIVAGGSPRDGYTFGSGTRLTVV.

J is TRBJ2-1 and V is TRBV4-1; possibly TRBD1 for D (6 bases). Germline CDR1 is MGHRA and CDR2 is YSYEKL. The CDR3 length is 16 residues. The V and J ends lost 4 bases and 4 bases respectively, with 17 bases between them. The CDR3 DNA is TGCGCCAGCAGCCTCGAGTCAGCAGGGGAATACAATGAGCAGTTCTTC. This translates into CASSLESAGEYNEQFF.

The chain is built from TRBV25-1 and TRBJ1-1; D remains unclear. Per germline, CDR1 MGHDK and CDR2 SYGVNS. CDR3 length equals 16 residues. Trimming stripped 5 bases from V and 1 base from J, with 17 bases between. The CDR3 DNA follows: TGTGCCAGCAGTCCCCGAAGGATGGGAGAGAACACTGAAGCTTTCTTT. This translates into CASSPRRMGENTEAFF.

The genes are TRBV11-2 and TRBJ2-7, with a possible D match to TRBD1 (6 bases). This CDR3 contains 15 residues. Germline V gives CDR1 SGHAT, CDR2 FQNNGV. Trimming pared 0 bases from V and 4 bases from J, leaving 13 bases between. CDR3 sequence reads: CASSLDGQGWYEQYV. The CDR3 DNA reads TGTGCCAGCAGCTTAGATGGCCAGGGGTGGTACGAGCAGTACGTC.

This chain connects TRBV5-1 to TRBJ2-2, with D possibly being TRBD1 (6 bases). V was trimmed by 4 bases and J by 6 bases, leaving 13 bases between them. The CDR3 contains 14 residues. CDR1 is SGHRS, CDR2 YFSETQ, per germline. Here the CDR3 DNA reads TGCGCCAGCAGCCCAGGGGCGTCGGCCGGGGAGCTGTTTTTT. Translated: CASSPGASAGELFF.

This chain connects TRBV5-4 to TRBJ2-3; 8 positions match TRBD2. CDR3 size: 14 residues. The germline V gene encodes CDR1 SGHNT and CDR2 YYREEE (reference sequence). The trim removed 5 bases at V and 0 bases at J, leaving 2 bases unmatched. The CDR3 reads CASSTGGSTDTQYF. CDR3 nucleotide sequence: TGTGCCAGCAGTACGGGGGGGAGCACAGATACGCAGTATTTT.

This sequence joins TRBV19 and TRBJ2-1; 7 bases are a match to TRBD1. Trimming cost V 9 bases and J 2 bases; bases outside gene matches: 4. The CDR3 is 13 residues long. The germline CDR1 and CDR2 sequences are LNHDA and SQIVND (reference sequence). The CDR3 sequence: CASRDSAYNEQFF. The DNA for the CDR3 is TGTGCCAGCCGGGACAGCGCCTACAATGAGCAGTTCTTC. Full variable domain (rest looked up from reference TRBV19 and TRBJ2-1): DGGITQSPKYLFRKEGQNVTLSCEQNLNHDAMYWYRQDPGQGLRLIYYSQIVNDFQKGDIAEGYSVSREKKESFPLTVTSAQKNPTAFYLCASRDSAYNEQFFGPGTRLTVL.

The chain has TRBV9 and TRBJ1-1, with a weak D call TRBD1 (6 bases). Germline V gives CDR1 SGDLS, CDR2 YYNGEE. V shed 6 bases and J shed 1 base, with 13 bases lying between them. The CDR3 has 14 amino acids. The CDR3 protein is CASTPGQRNTEAFF. The CDR3 bases are TGTGCCAGCACCCCCGGACAGAGGAACACTGAAGCTTTCTTT.

The chain recombines TRBV3-1 (or the pseudogene TRBV3-2) with TRBJ2-1, with 8 bases matching TRBD1. Germline values: CDR1 LGHDT, CDR2 YNNKEL (reference sequence). J was trimmed by 7 bases and V by 5 bases; bases with no gene match: 7. The length of the CDR3 is 14 residues. The CDR3 reads CASSLNYRGNEQFF. The DNA of the CDR3 is TGTGCCAGCAGCTTAAATTACAGGGGGAATGAGCAGTTCTTC.

The chain couples TRBV21-1 to TRBJ1-1. TRBV21-1 is given as a pseudogene. The CDR3 is made up of 14 amino acids. CDR3 sequence (DNA): TGTGCCAGCAGCCCTGGGGGGGCCCTCACTGAAGCTTTCTTT. Translating it yields CASSPGGALTEAFF.

This clone was seen a few times. This chain links TRBV7-8 with TRBJ1-6; the D is unclear. The CDR3 runs to 16 residues. Germline lookup yields CDR1 SGHVS and CDR2 FQNEAQ. Deletions cut 7 bases from V and 6 bases from J, with 19 bases between. The CDR3 DNA reads TGTGCCAGCACCACTTTAGGGAGGAAATCTAATTCACCCCTCCACTTT. The encoded protein is CASTTLGRKSNSPLHF.